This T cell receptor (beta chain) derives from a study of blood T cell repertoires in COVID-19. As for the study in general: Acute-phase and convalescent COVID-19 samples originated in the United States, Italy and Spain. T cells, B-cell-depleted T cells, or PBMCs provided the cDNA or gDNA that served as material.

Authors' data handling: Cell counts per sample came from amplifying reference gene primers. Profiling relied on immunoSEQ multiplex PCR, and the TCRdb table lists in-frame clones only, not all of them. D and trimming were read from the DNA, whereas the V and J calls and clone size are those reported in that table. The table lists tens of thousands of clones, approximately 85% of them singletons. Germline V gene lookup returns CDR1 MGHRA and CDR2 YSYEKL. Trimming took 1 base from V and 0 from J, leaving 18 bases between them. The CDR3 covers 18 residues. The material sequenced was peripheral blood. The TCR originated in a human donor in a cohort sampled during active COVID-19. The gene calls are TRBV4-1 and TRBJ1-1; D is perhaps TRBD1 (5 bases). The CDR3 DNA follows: TGCGCCAGCAGCCAAGTGAATTTTGTGGGGGGGATGAACACTGAAGCTTTCTTT. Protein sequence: CASSQVNFVGGMNTEAFF.